These 27 T cell receptor beta chains were all obtained from the same sample, sequenced in a study of CD8 T cells in ankylosing spondylitis. TCRdb processed the 5' RACE reads anew with MiXCR; each CDR3 protein has one entry. The sample shows 350,000 or so distinct CDR3 sequences, about 15% of them seen only once. Source material: blood, either unsorted or a sorted T cell fraction (not recorded which). These receptors all stem from a male donor with ankylosing spondylitis or in good health (not recorded which).

This clonotype was picked up a small number of times. The chain has TRBV12-3 or TRBV12-4 and TRBJ1-2; possible D gene TRBD1, 5 bases. Trimming shortened V by 5 bases and J by 1 base, and 14 bases separated the two germline ends. The CDR3 has 15 amino acids. The CDR3, as DNA: TGTGCCAGCAGTACCGACAGACCACATAACTATGGCTACACCTTC. This gives the protein CASSTDRPHNYGYTF.

This clonotype was counted ten times or more. The chain recombines TRBV29-1 with TRBJ2-7, with D tentatively TRBD1 (6 bases). Germline CDR1 is SQVTM and CDR2 is ANQGSEA. The CDR3 spans 11 residues. The DNA of the CDR3 is TGCAGGTTGGGACAAGCCTACGAGCAGTACTTC. It is translated as CRLGQAYEQYF.

This clonotype was detected only a few times. The V call is TRBV5-1, the J call TRBJ2-7; a weak D match, TRBD1 (6 bases). This CDR3 is 14 amino acids long. V was shortened by 4 bases and J by 0 bases, with 11 bases between the two germline ends. The germline V gene encodes CDR1 SGHRS and CDR2 YFSETQ. CDR3 region: CASSKGQPSYEQYF. CDR3 nucleotides: TGCGCCAGCAGCAAGGGACAACCCTCCTACGAGCAGTACTTC.

This clonotype has just a few counts. This chain uses TRBV29-1 with TRBJ1-2; possibly TRBD1 for D (6 bases). Germline assignment: CDR1 SQVTM and CDR2 ANQGSEA. This CDR3 region has 13 residues. V was clipped by 6 bases and J by 0 bases, with 11 bases between them. The CDR3 here is CSVVTGSNYGYTF. The CDR3 DNA follows: TGCAGCGTCGTGACAGGTTCTAACTATGGCTACACCTTC.

This clonotype appeared a single time. The rearrangement joins TRBV7-2 to TRBJ2-5; no firm D call. The germline V and J ends were trimmed by 5 bases and 7 bases, with 11 bases remaining between them. The CDR3 sequence is 12 residues long. Germline-derived CDR1 and CDR2 are SGHTA and FQGNSA. CDR3 protein: CASSLILGTQYF. The CDR3 nucleotides read TGTGCCAGCAGCCTGATCTTGGGGACCCAGTACTTC.

This clonotype was counted a few times. The chain uses TRBV3-1 and TRBJ1-2; no clear D. The CDR3 has 11 amino acids. The V gene lost 2 bases and the J gene lost 7 bases, with 5 bases spanning the gap. Germline values: CDR1 LGHDT, CDR2 YNNKEL (reference sequence). Here the CDR3 reads CASSQRSGYTF. The CDR3 DNA reads as TGTGCCAGCAGCCAAAGATCTGGCTACACCTTC.

The chain employs TRBV6-1 and TRBJ2-1, with a possible D match to TRBD2 (6 bases). The germline CDR1 and CDR2 sequences are MNHNS and SASEGT. This CDR3 contains 15 residues. The V end was cut by 10 bases, the J end by 4 bases, with 20 bases between. CDR3 in amino acids: CAISTYSRGYNEQFF. The CDR3 nucleotides are TGTGCCATCTCTACTTACAGCCGGGGGTACAATGAGCAGTTCTTC.

This clonotype was observed many times. Here the CDR3 reads CASSRTPGQQGNTIYF. CDR3 in DNA: TGCGCCAGCAGCCGGACTCCCGGACAGCAAGGAAACACCATATATTTT. V is TRBV5-1 and J is TRBJ1-3, with D perhaps TRBD1 (6 bases). The CDR3 spans 16 residues. Germline loops: CDR1 SGHRS, CDR2 YFSETQ. The V gene lost 4 bases and the J gene lost 4 bases, with 18 bases spanning the gap.

This sequence joins TRBV5-1 and TRBJ1-2; no definite D call. The CDR3 runs to 14 residues. Trimming stripped 0 bases from V and 3 bases from J, with 9 bases between. CDR1 is SGHRS, CDR2 YFSETQ, per germline. The CDR3 loop is CASSLGQHYYGYTF. The CDR3 coding sequence is TGCGCCAGCAGCTTGGGGCAGCACTACTATGGCTACACCTTC.

This clonotype showed up just once. The V and J genes are TRBV29-1 and TRBJ2-7, with 7 bases that match TRBD1. This CDR3 is built from 14 residues. The V gene's germline CDR1 is SQVTM and CDR2 ANQGSEA. V lost 7 bases to trimming and J lost 2 bases; unmatched junction nucleotides: 11. CDR3 protein: CSAVGTVGAYEQYF. The CDR3 DNA is TGCAGCGCCGTAGGGACAGTCGGCGCCTACGAGCAGTACTTC.

This clonotype was seen more than once but under ten times. This rearrangement joins TRBV10-2 to TRBJ2-5; D might be TRBD1 (6 bases). CDR1 and CDR2 (germline): WSHSY, SAAADI. With 7 bases removed from V and 6 bases from J, the gap between germline ends came to 15 bases. CDR3 length: 13 residues. The CDR3 reads CASKEGGKKTQYF. The CDR3 DNA follows: TGCGCCAGCAAGGAAGGGGGAAAGAAGACCCAGTACTTC.

This clonotype was found a few times. This chain joins TRBV11-2 and TRBJ2-7, with a possible D match to TRBD1 (5 bases). With 0 bases removed from V and 7 bases from J, the gap between germline ends came to 7 bases. This CDR3 is built from 12 residues. CDR1 SGHAT and CDR2 FQNNGV come from the germline V gene. CDR3 sequence (DNA): TGTGCCAGCAGCTTAGATGCAGGGGAGCAGTACTTC. Translated: CASSLDAGEQYF.

This sequence joins TRBV12-3 or TRBV12-4 and TRBJ2-1, with TRBD2 matching over 8 bases. Trimming took 5 bases from V and 6 from J; bases not matched to a gene: 3. The CDR3 sequence is 13 residues long. DNA of the CDR3: TGTGCCAGCAGTAGCGGGAGTGGCAATGAGCAGTTCTTC. It encodes CASSSGSGNEQFF.

In its sample, this clonotype was seen many times. The genes are TRBV5-1 and TRBJ1-5; no reliable D call. The germline gives CDR1 SGHRS, CDR2 YFSETQ. The CDR3 runs to 13 residues. V was trimmed by 5 bases and J by 4 bases, leaving 10 bases between them. CDR3 in amino acids: CASSLGKNQPQHF. CDR3 coding DNA: TGCGCCAGCAGTCTGGGGAAGAATCAGCCCCAGCATTTT.

This clonotype was detected only a few times. This chain uses TRBV7-2 with TRBJ2-3; the D is unclear. From germline, CDR1 is SGHTA and CDR2 FQGNSA. This CDR3 is 14 amino acids long. Deletions cut 2 bases from V and 0 bases from J, with 6 bases between. The CDR3 is CASSLRVSTDTQYF. CDR3 DNA sequence: TGTGCCAGCAGCTTAAGGGTTAGCACAGATACGCAGTATTTT.

This sequence joins TRBV7-2 and TRBJ2-1, with no clear D. CDR1 SGHTA and CDR2 FQGNSA come from the germline V gene. The CDR3 has 13 residues. V was shortened by 5 bases and J by 8 bases, with 13 bases between the two germline ends. The CDR3 DNA follows: TGTGCCAGCAGCCTATCCCCTTGGGATGAGCAGTTCTTC. Its translation: CASSLSPWDEQFF. Variable domain in full (rest from reference TRBV7-2 and TRBJ2-1): GAGVSQSPSNKVTEKGKDVELRCDPISGHTALYWYRQSLGQGLEFLIYFQGNSAPDKSGLPSDRFSAERTGGSVSTLTIQRTQQEDSAVYLCASSLSPWDEQFFGPGTRLTVL.

This clonotype was recorded a few times. J is TRBJ1-1 and V is TRBV20-1; TRBD1 aligns across 9 bases. After removal of 2 bases from V and 5 bases from J, the junction contained 12 bases not matched to a gene. Looked up from germline, CDR1 is DFQATT and CDR2 is SNEGSKA (reference sequence). The CDR3 runs 16 residues. The CDR3 DNA follows: TGCAGTGCTAGATACGCGTGGACAGGGGAGGGGACTGAAGCTTTCTTT. Translated, it gives CSARYAWTGEGTEAFF.

This clonotype was observed at least ten times. This rearrangement joins TRBV12-3 or TRBV12-4 to TRBJ2-1; 7 nucleotides match TRBD1. The CDR3 consists of 15 residues. V dropped 5 bases and J dropped 10; count of bases not matched to a gene: 14. CDR3 bases: TGTGCCAGCAGTCTCATCCAGGGGGTAATCCCCGAGCAGTTCTTC. Translated, it gives CASSLIQGVIPEQFF.

CDR3 nucleotides: TGCAGCGTTGTTCGGAGCACAGATACGCAGTATTTT. It specifies CSVVRSTDTQYF. The chain has TRBV29-1 and TRBJ2-3; D uncertain. Per the germline V gene, CDR1 is SQVTM and CDR2 is ANQGSEA. The CDR3 has 12 amino acids. V lost 4 bases and J 0 bases, leaving 5 bases between the germline ends.

V is TRBV10-3 and J is TRBJ2-7; 10 bases fit TRBD2. The CDR3 covers 15 residues. Germline CDR1 is ENHRY and CDR2 is SYGVKD. V dropped 6 bases and J dropped 0; count of bases not matched to a gene: 5. CDR3 sequence: CAIRGLAVSSYEQYF. Written as DNA, the CDR3 is TGTGCCATCAGAGGACTAGCGGTGAGCTCCTACGAGCAGTACTTC.

The chain combines TRBV7-9 with TRBJ2-6; D is perhaps TRBD1 (6 bases). CDR1 SEHNR and CDR2 FQNEAQ come from the germline V gene (reference sequence). Trimming left V 5 bases short and J 8 bases short, with 10 bases between. The CDR3 loop spans 13 amino acids. In DNA, the CDR3 is TGTGCCAGCAGCGTACAGGGTTCCAACGTCCTGACTTTC. Translated, it gives CASSVQGSNVLTF. Complete variable domain (other parts from reference TRBV7-9 and TRBJ2-6): DTGVSQNPRHKITKRGQNVTFRCDPISEHNRLYWYRQTLGQGPEFLTYFQNEAQLEKSRLLSDRFSAERPKGSFSTLEIQRTEQGDSAMYLCASSVQGSNVLTFGAGSRLTVL.

Regarding this clonotype: One end of the junction does not line up with germline, which may come from a read error. This chain uses TRBV12-3 or TRBV12-4 with TRBJ2-3; the match to TRBD2 covers 12 bases. There are 19 residues in the CDR3. The CDR3 protein is CTSSFGLAGNPLSTDTQYF. Written as DNA, the CDR3 is TGTACCAGCAGTTTCGGACTAGCGGGAAATCCCCTTAGCACAGATACGCAGTATTTT.

This clonotype came up a few times. The V call is TRBV3-1, the J call TRBJ2-5; D perhaps matches TRBD1 (5 bases). CDR1 is LGHDT, CDR2 YNNKEL, per germline (reference sequence). The CDR3 length is 16 residues. The V and J ends lost 0 bases and 6 bases respectively, with 17 bases between them. The CDR3 here is CASSQENLGWGQTQYF. In DNA form, the CDR3 reads TGTGCCAGCAGCCAAGAAAACCTAGGGTGGGGCCAGACCCAGTACTTC.

This clonotype was seen a few times. This rearrangement joins TRBV5-1 to TRBJ2-7, with D possibly being TRBD2 (6 bases). This CDR3 comprises 14 residues. Germline lookup yields CDR1 SGHRS and CDR2 YFSETQ. Trimming pared 7 bases from V and 5 bases from J, leaving 19 bases between. The DNA for the CDR3 is TGCGCCAGCGGCGCCTACGGGAGTGTCCACGAGCAGTACTTC. Its protein is CASGAYGSVHEQYF.

The genes are TRBV6-1 and TRBJ2-7; 8 bases fit TRBD1. The CDR3 has 16 residues. Trimming cost V 6 bases and J 3 bases; bases outside gene matches: 13. In germline, CDR1 is MNHNS, CDR2 SASEGT. CDR3 coding DNA: TGTGCCAGCAGACTAGCTTCGACAGGGGTCCACTACGAGCAGTACTTC. Protein product: CASRLASTGVHYEQYF.

This clonotype was observed a few times. The V gene is TRBV12-3 or TRBV12-4, the J gene TRBJ1-1, with TRBD1 as a possible D gene (6 bases). V lost 2 bases and J lost 10, with 11 bases in between. The CDR3 runs to 12 residues. This chain's CDR3 is CASSLWGRRAFF. CDR3 nucleotide sequence: TGTGCCAGCAGTTTATGGGGGCGGAGAGCTTTCTTT.

V usage is TRBV14 and J usage is TRBJ2-7, with 7 bases matching TRBD1. Germline V gene data show CDR1 as SGHDN and CDR2 as FVKESK. V lost 0 bases, J lost 3 bases, and 2 bases stayed unmatched. The CDR3 sequence is 14 residues long. The CDR3 spells CASSQETGYYEQYF. The CDR3 DNA reads TGTGCCAGCAGCCAAGAGACAGGGTACTACGAGCAGTACTTC.